This entry is about one T cell receptor (beta chain). The antigen is not known. Germline V gives CDR1 LNHDA, CDR2 SQIVND (reference sequence). The CDR3 is 11 amino acids. V was shortened by 7 bases and J by 6 bases, with 9 bases between the two germline ends. TCRdb's table, derived via immunoSEQ multiplex PCR, lists solely in-frame clones and lacks some. This table holds about 100,000 clones, around 95% found once. This specimen belongs to a study of siplizumab effects on memory and regulatory T cells. Study-wide points: Assignment of a naive or memory phenotype failed for roughly 80-96% of the proliferating CD4+ or CD8+ clones.

The TCR originated in a human donor in good health. Material: Tregs sorted from blood. This sequence joins TRBV19 and TRBJ1-2; no reliable D call. DNA for the CDR3: TGTGCCAGTACTCGGATGAATGGCTACACCTTC. Protein: CASTRMNGYTF.